The 19 T cell receptor beta chains presented below share a single source sample, sequenced in a study of T cell responses to AZD1222 COVID-19 vaccine. Assay used: immunoSEQ multiplex PCR; TCRdb lists only in-frame clones, some missing. Among under 130,000 clones listed, approximately 90% were seen once. Sequences were derived from peripheral blood, sampled on day 0 of AZD1222 vaccination. The receptor source for this set is an adult in good health.

V and J are TRBV15 and TRBJ2-3, with D possibly being TRBD1 (5 bases). V lost 4 bases and J 5 bases, leaving 7 bases between the germline ends. The CDR3 is 12 amino acids. The germline CDR1 and CDR2 sequences are LNHNV and YYDKDF (reference sequence). This CDR3 reads CATSKRGDTQYF. The CDR3 bases are TGTGCCACCAGCAAAAGGGGAGATACGCAGTATTTT.

The chain uses TRBV5-8 and TRBJ1-1; the D is unclear. In germline, CDR1 is SGHTS, CDR2 YDEGEE. This CDR3 contains 14 residues. V lost 4 bases to trimming and J lost 4 bases, with 14 bases between them. Here the CDR3 reads CASSIPIFGTEAFF. Written as DNA, the CDR3 is TGTGCCAGCAGCATACCGATTTTTGGCACTGAAGCTTTCTTT.

The rearrangement uses TRBV9 and TRBJ2-5; D is possibly TRBD2 (6 bases). CDR1 and CDR2 from the germline V gene are SGDLS and YYNGEE. Trimming left V 0 bases short and J 0 bases short, with 21 bases between. The CDR3 has 19 amino acids. CDR3 bases: TGTGCCAGCAGCGTAGGTCTAGCGCCCCTGACGGGCTACCAAGAGACCCAGTACTTC. It specifies CASSVGLAPLTGYQETQYF.

The genes are TRBV11-3 and TRBJ2-3, with 9 bases lining up with TRBD2. V lost 5 bases, J lost 1 base, and 13 bases stayed unmatched. CDR3 length: 18 residues. Germline loops: CDR1 SGHNT, CDR2 YENEEA. CDR3 sequence reads: CASSGGGGPSERTDTQYF. Here the CDR3 DNA reads TGTGCCAGCAGCGGCGGGGGGGGTCCTAGCGAACGCACAGATACGCAGTATTTT.

The chain recombines TRBV27 with TRBJ2-7; possibly TRBD2 for D (6 bases). CDR3 size: 15 residues. Germline V gene sequence: CDR1 MNHEY, CDR2 SMNVEV (reference sequence). The V end lost 4 bases, the J end lost 4 bases, and 17 bases lay between the germline ends. CDR3 sequence: CASSSRGSGGYEQYF. The CDR3 DNA reads TGTGCCAGCAGTTCCCGGGGTAGCGGAGGGTACGAGCAGTACTTC.

The V gene is TRBV18, the J gene TRBJ2-1, with TRBD1 matching 9 bases. The CDR3 length is 15 residues. Germline values: CDR1 KGHSH, CDR2 LQKENI. Trimming took 3 bases from V and 4 from J; bases not matched to a gene: 4. CDR3 sequence: CASSPGQGRYNEQFF. In DNA, the CDR3 is TGTGCCAGCTCACCCGGACAGGGGAGGTACAATGAGCAGTTCTTC.

The chain employs TRBV28 and TRBJ1-4; D perhaps matches TRBD1 (5 bases). Trimming removed 3 bases from V and 0 bases from J, with 8 bases in between. The V gene's germline CDR1 is MDHEN and CDR2 SYDVKM. The CDR3 loop spans 15 amino acids. The CDR3 sequence: CASSFGDATNEKLFF. CDR3 nucleotides: TGTGCCAGCAGTTTCGGGGACGCAACTAATGAAAAACTGTTTTTT.

The rearrangement uses TRBV4-1 and TRBJ2-3, with 7 positions matching TRBD2. Germline V gene data show CDR1 as MGHRA and CDR2 as YSYEKL. The CDR3 is 16 amino acids. V trimming: 1 base; J trimming: 5 bases; junction bases outside the gene matches: 9. The CDR3 sequence: CASSQVGAGERDTQYF. The CDR3 DNA sequence: TGCGCCAGCAGCCAAGTCGGCGCGGGAGAGAGAGATACGCAGTATTTT.

V is TRBV29-1 and J is TRBJ1-1, with D unresolved. V lost 5 bases, J lost 4 bases, and 17 bases lay in between. Germline CDR1 and CDR2: SQVTM and ANQGSEA. CDR3 length equals 14 residues. CDR3 sequence (DNA): TGCAGCGTTTCTTCCATGGGATTGGGCACTGAAGCTTTCTTT. Its translation: CSVSSMGLGTEAFF.

This clone occurred once. The chain links TRBV29-1 to TRBJ1-5; possible D gene TRBD1, 5 bases. This CDR3 spans 13 amino acids. V lost 4 bases to trimming and J lost 3 bases, with 10 bases between them. Per germline, CDR1 SQVTM and CDR2 ANQGSEA. The CDR3 DNA follows: TGCAGCGTTGGAGGGGCTCTCAATCAGCCCCAGCATTTT. The encoded protein is CSVGGALNQPQHF.

In its sample, this clone was seen a few times. The rearrangement joins TRBV6-5 to TRBJ2-7, with TRBD2 as a possible D gene (6 bases). The CDR3 covers 15 residues. Trimming removed 0 bases from V and 4 bases from J, with 13 bases in between. The V gene's germline CDR1 is MNHEY and CDR2 SVGAGI. The chain's CDR3 is CASSYSTVGGYEQYF. For the CDR3, the DNA is TGTGCCAGCAGTTACTCGACAGTCGGAGGGTACGAGCAGTACTTC.

The CDR3 sequence: CASSTTSGADTQYF. The DNA of the CDR3 is TGTGCCAGCAGCACGACTAGCGGGGCAGATACGCAGTATTTT. V gene TRBV7-2 combines with J gene TRBJ2-3; 11 positions agree with TRBD2. CDR3 length: 14 amino acids. Losses at the gene ends were 5 bases for V and 4 bases for J; bases not matched to a gene: 2. CDR1 and CDR2 from the germline V gene are SGHTA and FQGNSA. Based on the CDR3 plus reference TRBV7-2 and TRBJ2-3, the full variable domain is GAGVSQSPSNKVTEKGKDVELRCDPISGHTALYWYRQSLGQGLEFLIYFQGNSAPDKSGLPSDRFSAERTGGSVSTLTIQRTQQEDSAVYLCASSTTSGADTQYFGPGTRLTVL.

The chain employs TRBV30 and TRBJ2-7; 11 bases match TRBD2. CDR1 is GTSNPN, CDR2 SVGIG, per germline (reference sequence). This CDR3 spans 14 amino acids. After removal of 0 bases from V and 6 bases from J, the junction contained 4 bases not matched to a gene. The CDR3 loop reads CAWSVTSGTSEQYF. As DNA, the CDR3 is TGTGCCTGGAGTGTGACTAGCGGGACCTCCGAGCAGTACTTC.

In its sample, this clone was seen a few times. The gene calls are TRBV5-1 and TRBJ2-5; D is possibly TRBD1 or TRBD2 (5 bases each). This CDR3 contains 16 residues. Germline CDR1 is SGHRS and CDR2 is YFSETQ. Trimming took off 0 bases at V and 1 base at J, with 13 bases between the two ends. The CDR3 bases are TGCGCCAGCAGCTTGGACTACAGGAGCGGCCAAGAGACCCAGTACTTC. As protein: CASSLDYRSGQETQYF.

The CDR3 DNA follows: TGTGCCAGTAGTCCGGGACTAGCGTTTGAGCAGTTCTTC. As protein: CASSPGLAFEQFF. The rearrangement uses TRBV19 and TRBJ2-1; TRBD2 aligns across 10 bases. Trimming took 5 bases from V and 9 from J; bases not matched to a gene: 4. The germline gives CDR1 LNHDA, CDR2 SQIVND (reference sequence). The CDR3 has 13 residues.

The rearrangement links TRBV15 to TRBJ2-3; tentative D call: TRBD1 (5 bases). V lost 6 bases and J 6 bases, leaving 10 bases between the germline ends. The CDR3 extends over 12 amino acids. Germline V gives CDR1 LNHNV, CDR2 YYDKDF (reference sequence). CDR3 DNA: TGTGCCACCAGTCCCAGGGCGGATACGCAGTATTTT. Translated, it gives CATSPRADTQYF.

The V call is TRBV14, the J call TRBJ2-1, with D hard to call. Germline values: CDR1 SGHDN, CDR2 FVKESK. The V gene lost 0 bases and the J gene lost 10 bases, with 16 bases spanning the gap. CDR3 length: 15 amino acids. The CDR3 bases are TGTGCCAGCAGCCAAGATCATGGGCGAGCTGACGAGCAGTTCTTC. Its protein product is CASSQDHGRADEQFF.

The rearrangement links TRBV28 to TRBJ2-7; possible D gene TRBD1, 6 bases. The CDR3 is 16 residues long. With 7 bases removed from V and 0 bases from J, the gap between germline ends came to 19 bases. Germline V gene data show CDR1 as MDHEN and CDR2 as SYDVKM. CDR3 sequence: CASTPPLQGHSYEQYF. CDR3 sequence (DNA): TGTGCCAGCACCCCTCCATTACAGGGTCACTCCTACGAGCAGTACTTC.

The chain is built from TRBV5-1 and TRBJ2-6, with TRBD1 identical over 7 bases. Trimming cost V 6 bases and J 4 bases; bases outside gene matches: 4. The germline V gene encodes CDR1 SGHRS and CDR2 YFSETQ. The CDR3 sequence is 14 residues long. The CDR3 bases are TGCGCCAGCAAGACAGGGCTCGGGGCCAACGTCCTGACTTTC. It translates to CASKTGLGANVLTF.